These 10 T cell receptor beta chains were all obtained from the same sample, sequenced in a study of T-cell reconstitution after alpha-beta-depleted transplantation in children (dated by TCRdb to 2015 to 2016). This specimen's treatment or condition label, interpreted: allogeneic hematopoietic cell transplantation with graft depleted of TCRalphabeta T cells and CD19 B cells. Library generation was performed with PCR. The instrument was an Illumina HiSeq 2500. To normalize quantification of the TCRbeta repertoire, the TCR libraries were built with molecular barcoding that relied on unique molecular identifiers. TCRdb took the public reads, trimmed them with fastp at Q25, ran MiXCR for clone calling and kept in-frame beta chains. Rows matching on CDR3 protein sequence are summarized as one entry with the most common DNA and genes. The sample data list about 280,000 distinct CDR3 sequences, and around a tenth of these were observed just once. The top ten constitute about 20% of the sample.

The sequences come from peripheral blood, collected 180 days after TCRalphabeta/CD19-depleted stem cell transplant. Receptor source: a male patient aged 2-15 years who had a stem cell transplant for chronic granulomatous disease, so the T cells may come from the graft donor.

At least ten counts were recorded for this clonotype. The chain employs TRBV27 and TRBJ1-1; TRBD1 matches at 9 bases. Germline V CDR1 and CDR2: MNHEY, SMNVEV (reference sequence). The CDR3 covers 14 residues. Trimming removed 3 bases from V and 10 bases from J; junction bases left unmatched: 9. The CDR3 DNA reads TGTGCCAGCAGTTTTCTAGCGACAGGGGGGGCAGCTTTCTTT. It yields the protein CASSFLATGGAAFF.

This clonotype has a handful of counts. This chain joins TRBV20-1 and TRBJ1-1; D uncertain. V was cut by 0 bases and J by 7 bases, with 12 bases left in between. This CDR3 has 13 residues. Looked up from germline, CDR1 is DFQATT and CDR2 is SNEGSKA (reference sequence). This CDR3 reads CSARDDPEIEAFF. CDR3 coding DNA: TGCAGTGCTAGAGATGACCCTGAGATTGAAGCTTTCTTT.

This clonotype has at least ten counts. The chain employs TRBV29-1 and TRBJ2-1; D gene ambiguous. CDR1 and CDR2 from the germline V gene are SQVTM and ANQGSEA. The CDR3 runs 11 residues. Trimming removed 5 bases at V and 4 bases at J, with 6 bases between. DNA for the CDR3: TGCAGCGTTCTATTATACAATGAGCAGTTCTTC. Amino acids: CSVLLYNEQFF.

This clonotype was recorded many times. This chain connects TRBV12-3 or TRBV12-4 to TRBJ2-1, with TRBD2 matching 7 bases. Trimming at V came to 7 bases and at J to 0 bases, leaving 6 bases not matched to a gene. CDR3 size: 15 residues. The CDR3 is CASNIAGSSYNEQFF. In DNA form, the CDR3 reads TGTGCCAGCAATATAGCGGGTAGCTCCTACAATGAGCAGTTCTTC.

This clonotype was observed many times. V usage is TRBV7-2 and J usage is TRBJ1-5; D is ambiguous. The CDR3 is made up of 15 amino acids. The germline V and J ends were trimmed by 6 bases and 0 bases, with 12 bases remaining between them. Germline V lookup: CDR1 SGHTA, CDR2 FQGNSA. DNA of the CDR3: TGTGCCAGCAGTTTGGACTCCTTTAGCAATCAGCCCCAGCATTTT. The encoded protein is CASSLDSFSNQPQHF.

This clonotype was recorded at least ten times. The chain combines TRBV11-2 with TRBJ2-2; unclear D gene. V was clipped by 0 bases and J by 4 bases, with 21 bases between them. From germline, CDR1 is SGHAT and CDR2 FQNNGV. The CDR3 totals 19 residues. CDR3 in amino acids: CASSLDPVGIRLGTGELFF. CDR3 bases: TGTGCCAGCAGCTTAGACCCCGTGGGTATCCGGTTGGGCACCGGGGAGCTGTTTTTT.

The sample holds many counts of this clonotype. The rearrangement uses TRBV5-1 and TRBJ1-6; D not resolved. Germline assignment: CDR1 SGHRS and CDR2 YFSETQ. With 0 bases removed from V and 9 bases from J, the gap between germline ends came to 7 bases. The CDR3 has 13 amino acids. CDR3 DNA sequence: TGCGCCAGCAGCTTGGCCGGAGGTTCACCCCTCCACTTT. This sequence encodes CASSLAGGSPLHF.

There are many counts of this clonotype. This chain joins TRBV20-1 and TRBJ2-2; D unclear. Germline CDR1 is DFQATT and CDR2 is SNEGSKA (reference sequence). The V end was cut by 0 bases, the J end by 3 bases, with 11 bases between. This CDR3 has 15 amino acids. CDR3: CSARDLPSYTGELFF. The DNA for the CDR3 is TGCAGTGCTAGAGACCTTCCCTCATACACCGGGGAGCTGTTTTTT.

This clonotype was observed at least ten times. The chain links TRBV7-9 to TRBJ2-7; 13 bases are a match to TRBD2. The V segment lost 5 bases and the J segment 6 bases; nucleotides outside the gene matches: 13. This CDR3 is built from 17 residues. Germline V gene data show CDR1 as SEHNR and CDR2 as FQNEAQ (reference sequence). CDR3 amino acids: CASSPGLAGDLEGEQYF. The CDR3 nucleotides are TGTGCCAGCAGCCCAGGACTAGCGGGGGATCTTGAGGGCGAGCAGTACTTC. Full variable domain (missing parts from reference TRBV7-9 and TRBJ2-7): DTGVSQNPRHKITKRGQNVTFRCDPISEHNRLYWYRQTLGQGPEFLTYFQNEAQLEKSRLLSDRFSAERPKGSFSTLEIQRTEQGDSAMYLCASSPGLAGDLEGEQYFGPGTRLTVT.

This clonotype was counted many times. The chain couples TRBV5-1 to TRBJ2-2; 7 bases align to TRBD2. With V trimmed by 4 bases and J by 1 base, 13 bases remained unmatched. There are 18 residues in the CDR3. Per the germline V gene, CDR1 is SGHRS and CDR2 is YFSETQ. CDR3 sequence reads: CASSHSLRDYQNTGELFF. The CDR3 DNA is TGCGCCAGCAGCCACTCGCTCCGGGACTACCAGAACACCGGGGAGCTGTTTTTT.